The 32 T cell receptor beta chains presented below share a single source sample, sequenced in a study of shared clonotypes between healthy human individuals. Sequenced by immunoSEQ multiplex PCR; TCRdb stores in-frame clones only, minus some. The sample records hundreds of thousands of clones, about 74% being singletons. Sequenced: memory CD4+ T cells sorted from blood. Sample subset: CD45RA-negative fraction. These receptors were taken from a man aged 25-40 years in good health.

The sample holds a few counts of this clone. The gene calls are TRBV2 and TRBJ2-3; D gene uncertain. Trimming removed 2 bases at V and 4 bases at J, with 10 bases between. Germline V lookup: CDR1 SNHLY, CDR2 FYNNEI. The CDR3 contains 14 residues. Written as DNA, the CDR3 is TGTGCCAGCAGTGAACTCCCTGGCGCAGATACGCAGTATTTT. It codes for CASSELPGADTQYF. Full variable domain (missing parts from reference TRBV2 and TRBJ2-3): EPEVTQTPSHQVTQMGQEVILRCVPISNHLYFYWYRQILGQKVEFLVSFYNNEISEKSEIFDDQFSVERPDGSNFTLKIRSTKLEDSAMYFCASSELPGADTQYFGPGTRLTVL.

The chain recombines TRBV2 with TRBJ2-5, with 7 bases lining up with TRBD1. After removal of 9 bases from V and 7 bases from J, the junction contained 11 bases not matched to a gene. The CDR3 is 13 amino acids. The germline CDR1 and CDR2 sequences are SNHLY and FYNNEI. The CDR3 here is CASPRDRSGTQYF. CDR3 in DNA: TGTGCCAGTCCTCGGGACAGATCGGGGACCCAGTACTTC. Variable domain in full (rest from reference TRBV2 and TRBJ2-5): EPEVTQTPSHQVTQMGQEVILRCVPISNHLYFYWYRQILGQKVEFLVSFYNNEISEKSEIFDDQFSVERPDGSNFTLKIRSTKLEDSAMYFCASPRDRSGTQYFGPGTRLLVL.

On this clone: Other nucleotide sequences in the sample specify the same CDR3. The V call is TRBV7-8, the J call TRBJ2-1; no clear D. This CDR3 has 12 residues. Deletions cut 5 bases from V and 2 bases from J, with 4 bases between. Germline CDR1 reads SGHVS; CDR2 reads FQNEAQ. CDR3: CASSLAYNEQFF. In nucleotides, the CDR3 is TGTGCCAGCAGCCTTGCCTACAATGAGCAGTTCTTC.

The CDR3 loop reads CASSEGRGGSVYTEAFF. In DNA, the CDR3 is TGTGCCAGCAGTGAAGGTCGGGGGGGGAGCGTTTACACTGAAGCTTTCTTT. The rearrangement links TRBV6-1 to TRBJ1-1; TRBD1 might be the D (5 bases). The CDR3 totals 17 residues. Germline V gene data show CDR1 as MNHNS and CDR2 as SASEGT. The V end was cut by 1 base, the J end by 3 bases, with 18 bases between.

The chain combines TRBV6-5 with TRBJ2-1; TRBD2 matches 7 bases. V was clipped by 2 bases and J by 11 bases; unmatched bases: 6. Germline V gene lookup returns CDR1 MNHEY and CDR2 SVGAGI. CDR3 length: 13 residues. CDR3 bases: TGTGCCAGCAGTTACGCTAGCGGCCGCCAGCAGTTCTTC. As protein: CASSYASGRQQFF.

Notes on this clone: Other DNA sequences of this sample code for an identical CDR3. The chain is built from TRBV11-3 and TRBJ2-7; D call uncertain. The V end lost 5 bases, the J end lost 0 bases, and 11 bases lay between the germline ends. Germline V gene data show CDR1 as SGHNT and CDR2 as YENEEA. The CDR3 runs 14 residues. The CDR3 spells CASSPGPSSYEQYF. The CDR3 DNA follows: TGTGCCAGCAGCCCAGGACCGAGCTCCTACGAGCAGTACTTC.

Comment on this clone: The junction shows a germline mismatch at one end, possibly a read error. V is TRBV6-4 and J is TRBJ1-1; D remains ambiguous. The CDR3 sequence is 13 residues long. Germline CDR1 MRHNA, CDR2 SNTAGT. The DNA for the CDR3 is TGTGCCAGCAGCGACTCAGGGAACACTGAAGCTTTCTTT. Protein: CASSDSGNTEAFF.

The rearrangement joins TRBV6-1 to TRBJ2-7; D is uncertain. V lost 2 bases to trimming and J lost 0 bases, with 8 bases between them. This CDR3 has 14 amino acids. Germline CDR1 is MNHNS and CDR2 is SASEGT. The CDR3 spells CASSERLNSYEQYF. For the CDR3, the DNA is TGTGCCAGCAGTGAACGTCTCAACTCCTACGAGCAGTACTTC.

The gene calls are TRBV9 and TRBJ1-2, with D perhaps TRBD1 (6 bases). There are 15 residues in the CDR3. V dropped 3 bases and J dropped 5 bases, with 17 bases sitting between them. CDR1 and CDR2 (germline): SGDLS, YYNGEE. The CDR3 sequence: CASSAMSDSLYGYTF. The CDR3 region has the DNA TGTGCCAGCAGCGCTATGTCGGACAGCCTATATGGCTACACCTTC. Combining the CDR3 with reference TRBV9 and TRBJ1-2 gives the whole variable domain DSGVTQTPKHLITATGQRVTLRCSPRSGDLSVYWYQQSLDQGLQFLIQYYNGEERAKGNILERFSAQQFPDLHSELNLSSLELGDSALYFCASSAMSDSLYGYTFGSGTRLTVV.

The chain is built from TRBV10-3 and TRBJ2-3; 9 nucleotides match TRBD1. The CDR3 extends over 16 amino acids. J was trimmed by 2 bases and V by 4 bases; bases with no gene match: 7. Germline loops: CDR1 ENHRY, CDR2 SYGVKD. The CDR3 here is CAISGTGAVDTDTQYF. The CDR3 bases are TGTGCCATCAGTGGGACAGGGGCTGTGGACACAGATACGCAGTATTTT.

This chain joins TRBV30 and TRBJ2-7; perhaps TRBD1 as D (6 bases). This CDR3 spans 13 amino acids. V lost 2 bases and J 7 bases, leaving 15 bases between the germline ends. Germline assignment: CDR1 GTSNPN and CDR2 SVGIG (reference sequence). CDR3 sequence (DNA): TGTGCCTGGAGTAAGAAGGGGGTGGGGGAGCAGTACTTC. Its translation: CAWSKKGVGEQYF.

As for this clone: The sample holds other DNA sequences that translate to the same CDR3. This chain connects TRBV5-1 to TRBJ2-3; D possibly corresponds to TRBD2 (7 bases). Trimming removed 6 bases from V and 3 bases from J, with 14 bases in between. CDR3 length: 14 residues. Germline CDR1 SGHRS, CDR2 YFSETQ. In DNA, the CDR3 is TGCGCCAGCATCAGGGGAGGGTCGACAGATACGCAGTATTTT. It specifies CASIRGGSTDTQYF. The full variable domain, its missing parts supplied by reference TRBV5-1 and TRBJ2-3, is KAGVTQTPRYLIKTRGQQVTLSCSPISGHRSVSWYQQTPGQGLQFLFEYFSETQRNKGNFPGRFSGRQFSNSRSEMNVSTLELGDSALYLCASIRGGSTDTQYFGPGTRLTVL.

The CDR3 nucleotides are TGTGCCAGCAGTTACTCAGGGTTGGGCAATCAGCCCCAGCATTTT. Translating it yields CASSYSGLGNQPQHF. V gene TRBV6-6 combines with J gene TRBJ1-5; D is undetermined. The CDR3 contains 15 residues. Germline lookup yields CDR1 MNHNY and CDR2 SVGAGI (reference sequence). V was pared by 0 bases and J by 2 bases, with 8 bases between.

This chain uses TRBV2 with TRBJ2-7; D perhaps matches TRBD2 (5 bases). V was pared by 7 bases and J by 1 base, with 17 bases between. Germline V gene data show CDR1 as SNHLY and CDR2 as FYNNEI. This CDR3 is 15 amino acids long. The CDR3 DNA sequence: TGTGCCAGCAAAGAGGGATCTCCTTCATCCTACGAGCAGTACTTC. Translation gives CASKEGSPSSYEQYF.

The CDR3: CASSQPGITNYGYTF. CDR3 bases: TGCGCCAGCAGCCAGCCAGGTATTACTAACTATGGCTACACCTTC. This chain joins TRBV4-1 and TRBJ1-2; no firm D call. This CDR3 region has 15 residues. V lost 3 bases and J lost 0, with 11 bases in between. Per germline, CDR1 MGHRA and CDR2 YSYEKL.

V gene TRBV10-3 combines with J gene TRBJ2-3, with D maybe TRBD2 (6 bases). CDR1 and CDR2 from the germline V gene are ENHRY and SYGVKD. V shed 3 bases and J shed 0 bases, with 10 bases lying between them. The CDR3 loop spans 15 amino acids. Here the CDR3 DNA reads TGTGCCATCAGTGACGGGGGTGGGAGCACAGATACGCAGTATTTT. This sequence encodes CAISDGGGSTDTQYF.

This clone was seen only a few times. The J gene is TRBJ2-7, the V gene TRBV27; 9 positions agree with TRBD1. V lost 5 bases and J lost 6; bases outside the gene matches: 11. This CDR3 spans 15 amino acids. Germline CDR1 MNHEY, CDR2 SMNVEV (reference sequence). CDR3 sequence reads: CASSRRDRDVGEQYF. CDR3 in DNA: TGTGCCAGCAGTCGCCGGGACAGGGATGTGGGCGAGCAGTACTTC.

The chain couples TRBV6-4 to TRBJ1-1, with D tentatively TRBD1 (6 bases). The CDR3 runs to 17 residues. Trimming took off 6 bases at V and 0 bases at J, with 20 bases between the two ends. Looked up from germline, CDR1 is MRHNA and CDR2 is SNTAGT. The CDR3 loop reads CASSAHRNREVNTEAFF. CDR3 DNA sequence: TGTGCCAGCAGCGCTCATCGGAACAGGGAGGTGAACACTGAAGCTTTCTTT.

The chain uses TRBV6-5 and TRBJ1-4; 10 bases map to TRBD1. Germline V gene data show CDR1 as MNHEY and CDR2 as SVGAGI. The length of the CDR3 is 15 residues. The ends lost 0 bases at V and 5 bases at J; junction bases unmatched: 0. This CDR3 reads CASSYSGQGNEKLFF. The CDR3 coding sequence is TGTGCCAGCAGTTACTCGGGACAGGGGAATGAAAAACTGTTTTTT.

The chain combines TRBV7-2 with TRBJ2-1, with 12 bases fitting TRBD2. The CDR3 extends over 16 amino acids. Germline CDR1 reads SGHTA; CDR2 reads FQGNSA. V was pared by 5 bases and J by 4 bases, with 6 bases of the junction left unmatched. The CDR3 protein is CASSPGLAGSYNEQFF. CDR3 coding DNA: TGTGCCAGCAGCCCGGGACTAGCGGGCTCTTACAATGAGCAGTTCTTC.

This rearrangement joins TRBV7-7 to TRBJ2-1, with 11 bases fitting TRBD2. The CDR3 has 15 residues. V gave up 5 bases and J gave up 4 bases; unmatched junction bases: 4. Germline V gene data show CDR1 as SSHAT and CDR2 as FNYEAQ (reference sequence). As DNA, the CDR3 is TGTGCCAGCAGCCCCGGGACTAGCGGATACAATGAGCAGTTCTTC. Amino acid sequence: CASSPGTSGYNEQFF.

The chain joins TRBV28 to TRBJ1-2; D perhaps matches TRBD1 (5 bases). V lost 7 bases to trimming and J lost 4 bases, with 13 bases between them. This CDR3 is built from 13 residues. The germline V gene has CDR1 MDHEN and CDR2 SYDVKM. This chain's CDR3 is CASTLGGGYGYTF. The CDR3 DNA reads as TGTGCCAGCACTCTGGGCGGGGGCTATGGCTACACCTTC.

DNA for the CDR3: TGCGCCAGCAGCTCCAATGGGGATTACGAGCAGTACTTC. Translated, it gives CASSSNGDYEQYF. The chain uses TRBV5-1 and TRBJ2-7; the D is unclear. Germline CDR1 and CDR2: SGHRS and YFSETQ. Trimming shortened V by 3 bases and J by 4 bases, and 11 bases separated the two germline ends. This CDR3 is built from 13 residues.

The chain has TRBV14 and TRBJ1-3; D call uncertain. The germline V gene has CDR1 SGHDN and CDR2 FVKESK. This CDR3 spans 14 amino acids. Between the trimmed V and J ends, which lost 8 bases and 0 bases, there was a span of 11 bases. This CDR3 is CASATAGSGNTIYF. The CDR3 nucleotides are TGTGCCAGCGCCACAGCTGGCTCTGGAAACACCATATATTTT.

The chain carries TRBV5-5 and TRBJ2-1; perhaps D is TRBD1 or TRBD2 (5 bases each). Deletions cut 1 base from V and 1 base from J, with 12 bases between. The CDR3 spans 16 residues. Looked up from germline, CDR1 is SGHKS and CDR2 is YYEKEE (reference sequence). The CDR3 sequence: CASSLRGDGSYNEQFF. DNA for the CDR3: TGTGCCAGCAGCTTGCGTGGGGACGGATCCTACAATGAGCAGTTCTTC.

The CDR3, as DNA: TGCGCCAGCAGCTATGGACGGAAAGGCGAGACCCAGTACTTC. Residues: CASSYGRKGETQYF. J is TRBJ2-5 and V is TRBV5-1; D gene unclear. The V gene's germline CDR1 is SGHRS and CDR2 YFSETQ. This CDR3 region has 14 residues. Trimming took off 3 bases at V and 5 bases at J, with 14 bases between the two ends.

This clone appeared a few times. V usage is TRBV2 and J usage is TRBJ2-1; D is unclear. Trimming took off 7 bases at V and 4 bases at J, with 5 bases between the two ends. The CDR3 consists of 11 residues. Germline V gene data show CDR1 as SNHLY and CDR2 as FYNNEI. CDR3 region: CASTEYNEQFF. CDR3 nucleotide sequence: TGTGCCAGCACCGAATACAATGAGCAGTTCTTC.

The V call is TRBV6-1, the J call TRBJ2-7, with TRBD1 as a possible D gene (5 bases). The germline CDR1 and CDR2 sequences are MNHNS and SASEGT. V was pared by 4 bases and J by 0 bases, with 7 bases between. This CDR3 has 13 residues. The CDR3 sequence is CASSATVSYEQYF. The CDR3 DNA sequence: TGTGCCAGCAGTGCGACAGTCTCCTACGAGCAGTACTTC.

This sequence joins TRBV5-1 and TRBJ1-1; possibly TRBD1 for D (5 bases). CDR3 size: 14 residues. The ends were cut back, 2 bases at V and 6 bases at J, with 14 bases in the middle. Germline V gives CDR1 SGHRS, CDR2 YFSETQ. The CDR3 reads CASSLREGVAEAFF. In nucleotides, the CDR3 is TGCGCCAGCAGCTTACGGGAAGGGGTCGCTGAAGCTTTCTTT. Combining the CDR3 with reference TRBV5-1 and TRBJ1-1 gives the whole variable domain KAGVTQTPRYLIKTRGQQVTLSCSPISGHRSVSWYQQTPGQGLQFLFEYFSETQRNKGNFPGRFSGRQFSNSRSEMNVSTLELGDSALYLCASSLREGVAEAFFGQGTRLTVV.

The V gene is TRBV5-5, the J gene TRBJ2-2; D gene uncertain. CDR3 size: 14 residues. Germline V CDR1 and CDR2: SGHKS, YYEKEE (reference sequence). The V and J ends lost 3 bases and 8 bases respectively, with 14 bases between them. CDR3 amino acids: CASSSNPIGGELFF. In DNA, the CDR3 is TGTGCCAGCAGCTCGAATCCGATTGGGGGGGAGCTGTTTTTT.

This clone was counted between two and nine times. The rearrangement links TRBV7-2 to TRBJ2-7, with D possibly called TRBD1 or TRBD2 (5 bases each). Trimming left V 3 bases short and J 6 bases short, with 15 bases between. Germline assignment: CDR1 SGHTA and CDR2 FQGNSA. The CDR3 is 14 amino acids. DNA for the CDR3: TGTGCCAGCAGCTTTGCGGGTGGGGGTATCGAGCAGTACTTC. Translation gives CASSFAGGGIEQYF.

This clone occurred a few times. In nucleotides, the CDR3 is TGCGCCAGCAGCGAAGAGGGTGAAGCTTTCTTT. Protein sequence: CASSEEGEAFF. V is TRBV5-1 and J is TRBJ1-1; no firm D call. The CDR3 is made up of 11 amino acids. V lost 4 bases and J lost 7, with 8 bases in between. Germline CDR1 is SGHRS and CDR2 is YFSETQ.